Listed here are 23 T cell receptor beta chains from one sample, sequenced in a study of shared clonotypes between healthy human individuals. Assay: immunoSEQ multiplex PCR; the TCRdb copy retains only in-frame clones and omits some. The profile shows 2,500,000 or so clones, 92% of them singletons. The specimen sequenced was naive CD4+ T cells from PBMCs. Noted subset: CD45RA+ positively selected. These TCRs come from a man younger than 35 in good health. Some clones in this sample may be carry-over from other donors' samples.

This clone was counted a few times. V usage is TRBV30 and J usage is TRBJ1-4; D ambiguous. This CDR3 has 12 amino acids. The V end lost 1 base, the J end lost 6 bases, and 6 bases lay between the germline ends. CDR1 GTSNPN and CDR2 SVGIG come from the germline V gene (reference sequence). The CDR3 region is CAWSDRDEKLFF. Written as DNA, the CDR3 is TGTGCCTGGAGTGATAGGGATGAAAAACTGTTTTTT.

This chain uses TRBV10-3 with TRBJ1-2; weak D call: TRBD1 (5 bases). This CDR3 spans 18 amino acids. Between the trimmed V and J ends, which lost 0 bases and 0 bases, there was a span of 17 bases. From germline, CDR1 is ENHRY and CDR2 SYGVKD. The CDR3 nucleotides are TGTGCCATCAGTGAGTCTCTGGGGCAGGGCGATTCTAACTATGGCTACACCTTC. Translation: CAISESLGQGDSNYGYTF.

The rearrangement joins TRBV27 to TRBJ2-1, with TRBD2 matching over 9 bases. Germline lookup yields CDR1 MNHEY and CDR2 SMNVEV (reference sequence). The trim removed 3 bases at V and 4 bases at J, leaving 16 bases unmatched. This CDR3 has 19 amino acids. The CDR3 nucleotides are TGTGCCAGCAGTTTTTCTGTCAGCGGGAGGCAATATATATACAATGAGCAGTTCTTC. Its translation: CASSFSVSGRQYIYNEQFF.

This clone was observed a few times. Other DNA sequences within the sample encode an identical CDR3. The CDR3 DNA reads TGTGCCAGCAGCCCCGGGACTAGCACAGATACGCAGTATTTT. Residues: CASSPGTSTDTQYF. The chain combines TRBV7-3 with TRBJ2-3, with D perhaps TRBD2 (6 bases). There are 14 residues in the CDR3. Germline lookup yields CDR1 SGHTA and CDR2 FQGTGA. V gave up 5 bases and J gave up 0 bases, with 9 bases separating them. Variable domain in full (rest from reference TRBV7-3 and TRBJ2-3): GAGVSQTPSNKVTEKGKYVELRCDPISGHTALYWYRQSLGQGPEFLIYFQGTGAADDSGLPNDRFFAVRPEGSVSTLKIQRTERGDSAVYLCASSPGTSTDTQYFGPGTRLTVL.

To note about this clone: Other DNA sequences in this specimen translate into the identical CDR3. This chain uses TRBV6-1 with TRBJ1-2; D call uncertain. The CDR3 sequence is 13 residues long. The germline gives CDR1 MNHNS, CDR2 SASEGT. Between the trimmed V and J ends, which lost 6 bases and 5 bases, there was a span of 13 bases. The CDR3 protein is CASSPGRSYGYTF. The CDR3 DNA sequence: TGTGCCAGCAGCCCGGGCAGGTCTTATGGCTACACCTTC.

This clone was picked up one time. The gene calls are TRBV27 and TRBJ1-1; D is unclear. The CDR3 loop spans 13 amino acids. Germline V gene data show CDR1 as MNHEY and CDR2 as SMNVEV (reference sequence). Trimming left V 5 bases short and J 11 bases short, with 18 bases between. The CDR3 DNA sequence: TGTGCCAGCAGTAATTTAGGTACCGGGTCCGCTTTCTTT. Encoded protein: CASSNLGTGSAFF.

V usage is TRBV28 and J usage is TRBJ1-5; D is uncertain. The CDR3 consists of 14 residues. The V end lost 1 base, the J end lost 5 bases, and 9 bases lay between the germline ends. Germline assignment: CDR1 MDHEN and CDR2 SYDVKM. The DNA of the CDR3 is TGTGCCAGCAGTTTATCTATCGGGGATCAGCCCCAGCATTTT. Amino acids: CASSLSIGDQPQHF. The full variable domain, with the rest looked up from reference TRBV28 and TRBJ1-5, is DVKVTQSSRYLVKRTGEKVFLECVQDMDHENMFWYRQDPGLGLRLIYFSYDVKMKEKGDIPEGYSVSREKKERFSLILESASTNQTSMYLCASSLSIGDQPQHFGDGTRLSIL.

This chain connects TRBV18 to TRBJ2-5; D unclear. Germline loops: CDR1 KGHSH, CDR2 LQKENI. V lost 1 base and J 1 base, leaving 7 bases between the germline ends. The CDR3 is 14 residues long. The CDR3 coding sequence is TGTGCCAGCTCACCACTGGCGACCCAAGAGACCCAGTACTTC. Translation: CASSPLATQETQYF.

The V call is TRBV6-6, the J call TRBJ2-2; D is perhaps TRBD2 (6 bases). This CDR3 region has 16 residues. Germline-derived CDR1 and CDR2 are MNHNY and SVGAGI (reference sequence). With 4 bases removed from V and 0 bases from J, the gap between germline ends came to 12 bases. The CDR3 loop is CASSSPERANTGELFF. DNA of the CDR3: TGTGCCAGCAGTTCGCCCGAGCGGGCGAACACCGGGGAGCTGTTTTTT.

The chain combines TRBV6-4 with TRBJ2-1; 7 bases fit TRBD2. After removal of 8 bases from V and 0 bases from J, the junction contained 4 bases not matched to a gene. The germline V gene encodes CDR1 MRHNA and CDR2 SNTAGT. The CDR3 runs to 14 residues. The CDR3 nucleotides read TGTGCCAGCGCCCGGGAGGCCTCCTACAATGAGCAGTTCTTC. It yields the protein CASAREASYNEQFF.

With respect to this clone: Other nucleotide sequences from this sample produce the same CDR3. The CDR3 nucleotides are TGTGCCAGCAGTTTTGACAGAAACACAGATACGCAGTATTTT. This gives the protein CASSFDRNTDTQYF. The chain carries TRBV7-3 and TRBJ2-3; D perhaps matches TRBD1 (5 bases). V was clipped by 6 bases and J by 2 bases, with 12 bases between them. This CDR3 has 14 residues. The germline CDR1 and CDR2 sequences are SGHTA and FQGTGA.

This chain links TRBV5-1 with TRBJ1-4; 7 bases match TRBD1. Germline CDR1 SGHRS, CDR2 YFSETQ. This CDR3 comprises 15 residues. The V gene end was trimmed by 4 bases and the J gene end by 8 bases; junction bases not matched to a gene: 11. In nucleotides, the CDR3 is TGCGCCAGCAGCACCCTGACAGGGAAAGAGGAAAAACTGTTTTTT. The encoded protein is CASSTLTGKEEKLFF. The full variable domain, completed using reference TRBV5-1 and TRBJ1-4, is KAGVTQTPRYLIKTRGQQVTLSCSPISGHRSVSWYQQTPGQGLQFLFEYFSETQRNKGNFPGRFSGRQFSNSRSEMNVSTLELGDSALYLCASSTLTGKEEKLFFGSGTQLSVL.

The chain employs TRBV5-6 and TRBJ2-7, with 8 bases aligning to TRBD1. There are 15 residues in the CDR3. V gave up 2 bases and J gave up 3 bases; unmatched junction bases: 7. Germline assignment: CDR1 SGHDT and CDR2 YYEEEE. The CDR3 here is CASSFGTGLRYEQYF. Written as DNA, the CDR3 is TGTGCCAGCAGCTTCGGGACAGGTCTCCGCTACGAGCAGTACTTC.

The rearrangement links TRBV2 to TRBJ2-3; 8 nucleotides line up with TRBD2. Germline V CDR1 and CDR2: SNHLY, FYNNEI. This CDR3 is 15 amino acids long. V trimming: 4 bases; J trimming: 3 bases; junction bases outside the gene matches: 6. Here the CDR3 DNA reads TGTGCCAGCAGTGCTTTAGCTAGCGGGACAGATACGCAGTATTTT. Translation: CASSALASGTDTQYF.

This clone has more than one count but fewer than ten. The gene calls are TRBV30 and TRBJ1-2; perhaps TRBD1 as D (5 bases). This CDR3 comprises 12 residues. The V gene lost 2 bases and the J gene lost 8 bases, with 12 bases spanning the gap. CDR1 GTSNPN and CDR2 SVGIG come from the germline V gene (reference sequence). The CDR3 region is CAWSTPWGGYTF. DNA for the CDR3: TGTGCCTGGAGTACGCCGTGGGGCGGCTACACCTTC.

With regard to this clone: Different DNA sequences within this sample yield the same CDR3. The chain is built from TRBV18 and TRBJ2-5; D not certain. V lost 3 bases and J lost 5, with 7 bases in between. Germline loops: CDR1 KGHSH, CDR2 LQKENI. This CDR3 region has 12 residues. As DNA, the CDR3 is TGTGCCAGCTCACCCACCCCCGAGACCCAGTACTTC. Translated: CASSPTPETQYF.

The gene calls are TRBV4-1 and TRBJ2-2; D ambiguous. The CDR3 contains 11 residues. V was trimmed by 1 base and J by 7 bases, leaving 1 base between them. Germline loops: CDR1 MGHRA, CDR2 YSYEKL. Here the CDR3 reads CASSQVGELFF. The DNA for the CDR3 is TGCGCCAGCAGCCAAGTCGGGGAGCTGTTTTTT.

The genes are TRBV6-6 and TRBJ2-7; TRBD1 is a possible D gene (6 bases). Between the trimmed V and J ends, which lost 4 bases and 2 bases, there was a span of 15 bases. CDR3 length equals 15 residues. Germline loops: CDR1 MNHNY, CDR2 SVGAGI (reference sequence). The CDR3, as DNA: TGTGCCAGCAGTTTCCGGACAGTCCTCGCCTACGAGCAGTACTTC. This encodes CASSFRTVLAYEQYF.

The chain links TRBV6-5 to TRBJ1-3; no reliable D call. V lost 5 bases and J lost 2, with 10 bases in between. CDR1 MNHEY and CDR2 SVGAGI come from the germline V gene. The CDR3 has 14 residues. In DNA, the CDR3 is TGTGCCAGCAGTGCCACTGACACTGGAAACACCATATATTTT. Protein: CASSATDTGNTIYF.

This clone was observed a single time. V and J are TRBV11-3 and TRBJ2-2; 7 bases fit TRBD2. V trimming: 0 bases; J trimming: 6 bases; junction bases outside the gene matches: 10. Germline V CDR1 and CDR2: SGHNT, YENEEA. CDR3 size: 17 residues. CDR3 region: CASSLEPWGGFSGELFF. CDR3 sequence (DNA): TGTGCCAGCAGCTTAGAACCCTGGGGGGGATTCTCCGGGGAGCTGTTTTTT.

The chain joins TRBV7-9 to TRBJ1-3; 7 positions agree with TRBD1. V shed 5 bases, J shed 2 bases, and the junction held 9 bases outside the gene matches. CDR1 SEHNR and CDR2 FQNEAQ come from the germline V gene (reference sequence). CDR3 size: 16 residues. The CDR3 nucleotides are TGTGCCAGCAGCCGCCCCGGGACAGTCCCTGGAAACACCATATATTTT. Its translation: CASSRPGTVPGNTIYF.

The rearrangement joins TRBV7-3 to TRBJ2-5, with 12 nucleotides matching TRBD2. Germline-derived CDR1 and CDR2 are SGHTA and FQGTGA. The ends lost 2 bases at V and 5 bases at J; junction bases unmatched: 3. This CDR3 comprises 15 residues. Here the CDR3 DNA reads TGTGCCAGCAGCTTAGGGACTAGCGGGTTCGAGACCCAGTACTTC. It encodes CASSLGTSGFETQYF.

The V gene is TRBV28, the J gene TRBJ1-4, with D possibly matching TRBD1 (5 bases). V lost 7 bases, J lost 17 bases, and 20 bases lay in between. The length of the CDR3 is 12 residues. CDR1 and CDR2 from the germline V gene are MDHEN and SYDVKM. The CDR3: CASTNPGTVIFF. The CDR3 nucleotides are TGTGCCAGCACCAACCCCGGGACGGTAATATTTTTT.